This T cell receptor (beta chain) was found in a study of cytomegalovirus exposure and HLA in healthy donors. Whole-study results and caveats: Some highly shared sequence variants likely arose as a pipeline artifact. Productive rates of about 90% or about 30% were seen for most TCR beta V segments in an earlier analysis. One later analysis reportedly identified an Asian-associated ancestry cluster that showed fewer N-insertions than the approximately 700-donor mean. A later analysis appeared to link common viral pathogens to several of the most significant clusters.

A remark on this clone: Its antigen is unknown.

The CDR3 totals 14 residues. The junction had 4 bases not matched to a gene; V was cut back by 5 bases and J by 1 base. Germline CDR1 reads SGHTA; CDR2 reads FQGTGA. The PCR had 60 Vbeta and 13 Jbeta primers. Generated by immunoSEQ multiplex PCR, the TCRdb table keeps only in-frame clones and is missing some. This table has approximately 210,000 clones, about 80% appearing once. Specimen: PBMCs. This receptor was obtained from a woman between 45 and 65 years old in good health and CMV-seropositive. The chain joins TRBV7-3 to TRBJ1-1, with 7 bases identical to TRBD1. This CDR3 is CASSVQGRNTEAFF. CDR3 coding DNA: TGTGCCAGCAGCGTACAGGGGAGGAACACTGAAGCTTTCTTT.